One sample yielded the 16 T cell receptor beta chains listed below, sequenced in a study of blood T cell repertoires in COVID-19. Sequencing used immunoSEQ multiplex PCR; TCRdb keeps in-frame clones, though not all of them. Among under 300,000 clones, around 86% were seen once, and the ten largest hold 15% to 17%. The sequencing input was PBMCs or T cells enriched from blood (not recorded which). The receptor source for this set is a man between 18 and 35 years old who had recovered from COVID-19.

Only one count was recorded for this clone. The CDR3 region has the DNA TGTGCCAGCAGATATACAGGGATGTATGGCTACACCTTC. As protein: CASRYTGMYGYTF. The V call is TRBV6-5, the J call TRBJ1-2, with D possibly being TRBD1 (6 bases). Germline loops: CDR1 MNHEY, CDR2 SVGAGI. V shed 6 bases and J shed 5 bases, with 13 bases lying between them. This CDR3 has 13 amino acids.

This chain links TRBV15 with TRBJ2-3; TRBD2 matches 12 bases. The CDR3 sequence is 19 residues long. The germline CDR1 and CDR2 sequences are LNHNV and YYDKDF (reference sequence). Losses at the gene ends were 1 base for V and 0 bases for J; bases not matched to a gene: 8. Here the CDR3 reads CATSRVLLAGGASTDTQYF. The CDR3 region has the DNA TGTGCCACCAGCAGAGTTTTACTAGCGGGGGGAGCTAGCACAGATACGCAGTATTTT.

The CDR3 coding sequence is TGTGCCAGCAGTATCCGGACTAGCCCAGGGAATGAGCAGTTCTTC. This translates into CASSIRTSPGNEQFF. The chain has TRBV28 and TRBJ2-1, with 8 bases identical to TRBD2. V was clipped by 5 bases and J by 7 bases; unmatched bases: 10. The germline V gene has CDR1 MDHEN and CDR2 SYDVKM. This CDR3 is 15 amino acids long.

The DNA for the CDR3 is TGTGCCAGCAGGTACGGACAGCCAAATCAGCCCCAGCATTTT. As protein: CASRYGQPNQPQHF. The gene calls are TRBV28 and TRBJ1-5; D is perhaps TRBD1 (6 bases). Trimming removed 6 bases from V and 4 bases from J, with 13 bases in between. The CDR3 consists of 14 residues. Germline-derived CDR1 and CDR2 are MDHEN and SYDVKM.

The CDR3 DNA follows: TGTGCCAGCTCACCGAAGCAGGGAAGGAACACTGAAGCTTTCTTT. Its translation is CASSPKQGRNTEAFF. The chain recombines TRBV18 with TRBJ1-1, with a weak D call TRBD1 (5 bases). The CDR3 is 15 residues long. Trimming took off 3 bases at V and 1 base at J, with 12 bases between the two ends. From germline, CDR1 is KGHSH and CDR2 LQKENI.

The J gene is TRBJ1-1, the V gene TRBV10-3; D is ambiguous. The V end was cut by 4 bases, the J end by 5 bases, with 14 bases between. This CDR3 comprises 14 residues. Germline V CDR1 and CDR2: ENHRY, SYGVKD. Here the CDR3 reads CAISGTGGRTEAFF. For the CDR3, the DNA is TGTGCCATCAGTGGGACGGGTGGGAGGACTGAAGCTTTCTTT.

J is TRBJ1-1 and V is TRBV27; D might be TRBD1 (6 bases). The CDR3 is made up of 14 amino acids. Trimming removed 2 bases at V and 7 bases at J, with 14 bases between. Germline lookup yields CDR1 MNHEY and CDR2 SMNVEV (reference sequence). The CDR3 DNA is TGTGCCAGCAGTTTAATTCAGGGGCCCTTTGAAGCTTTCTTT. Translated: CASSLIQGPFEAFF.

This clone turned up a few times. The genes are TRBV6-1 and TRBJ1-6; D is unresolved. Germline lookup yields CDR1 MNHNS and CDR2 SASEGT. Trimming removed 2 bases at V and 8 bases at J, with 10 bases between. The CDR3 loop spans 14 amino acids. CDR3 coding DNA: TGTGCCAGCAGTGAAAGGACTGAACATTCACCCCTCCACTTT. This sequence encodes CASSERTEHSPLHF.

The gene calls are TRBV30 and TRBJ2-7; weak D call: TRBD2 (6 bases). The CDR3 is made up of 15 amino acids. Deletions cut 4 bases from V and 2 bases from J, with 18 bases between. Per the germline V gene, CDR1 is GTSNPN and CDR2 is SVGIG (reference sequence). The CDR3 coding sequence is TGTGCCTGGACCACGGGGAGGATCGCAACCTACGAGCAGTACTTC. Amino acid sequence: CAWTTGRIATYEQYF.

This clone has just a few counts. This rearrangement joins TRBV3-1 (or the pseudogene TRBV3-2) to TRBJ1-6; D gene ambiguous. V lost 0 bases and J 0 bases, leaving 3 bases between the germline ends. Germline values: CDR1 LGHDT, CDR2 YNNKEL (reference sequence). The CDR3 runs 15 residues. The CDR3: CASSQEASYNSPLHF. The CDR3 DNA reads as TGTGCCAGCAGCCAAGAGGCCTCCTATAATTCACCCCTCCACTTT.

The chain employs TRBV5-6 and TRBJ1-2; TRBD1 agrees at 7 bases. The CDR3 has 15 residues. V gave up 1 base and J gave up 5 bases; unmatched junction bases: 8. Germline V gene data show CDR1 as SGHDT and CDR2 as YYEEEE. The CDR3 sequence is CASSLIRDSSYGYTF. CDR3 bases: TGTGCCAGCAGCTTGATCCGGGACAGTTCTTATGGCTACACCTTC.

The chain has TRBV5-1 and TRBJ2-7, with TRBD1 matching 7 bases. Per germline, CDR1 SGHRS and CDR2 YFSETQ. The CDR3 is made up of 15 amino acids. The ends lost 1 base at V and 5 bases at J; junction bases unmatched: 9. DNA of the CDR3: TGCGCCAGCAGCTTGTCGGCGACAGGGATCCACGAGCAGTACTTC. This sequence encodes CASSLSATGIHEQYF.

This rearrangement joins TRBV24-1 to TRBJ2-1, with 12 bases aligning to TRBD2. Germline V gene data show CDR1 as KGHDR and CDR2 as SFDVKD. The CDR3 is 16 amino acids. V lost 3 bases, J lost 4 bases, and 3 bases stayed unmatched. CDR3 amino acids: CATSDMTSGSYNEQFF. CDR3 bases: TGTGCCACCAGTGATATGACTAGCGGGAGTTACAATGAGCAGTTCTTC.

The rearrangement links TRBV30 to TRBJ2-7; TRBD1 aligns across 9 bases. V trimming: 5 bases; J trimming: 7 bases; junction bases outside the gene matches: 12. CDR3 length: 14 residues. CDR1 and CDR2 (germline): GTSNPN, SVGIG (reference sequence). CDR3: CAWGAGTGSEEQYF. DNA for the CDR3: TGTGCCTGGGGGGCCGGGACAGGGTCGGAAGAGCAGTACTTC.

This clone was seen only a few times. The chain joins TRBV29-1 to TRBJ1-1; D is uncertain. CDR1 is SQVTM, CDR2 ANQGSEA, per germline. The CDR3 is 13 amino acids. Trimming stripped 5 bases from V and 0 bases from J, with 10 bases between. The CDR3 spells CSVTQTVNTEAFF. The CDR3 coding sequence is TGCAGCGTTACTCAGACTGTGAACACTGAAGCTTTCTTT.

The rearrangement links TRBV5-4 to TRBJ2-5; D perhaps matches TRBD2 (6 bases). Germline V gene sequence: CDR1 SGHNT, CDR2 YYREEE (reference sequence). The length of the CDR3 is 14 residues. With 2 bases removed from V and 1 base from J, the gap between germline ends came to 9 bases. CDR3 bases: TGTGCCAGCAGCTTCAGGGACTTCCAAGAGACCCAGTACTTC. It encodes CASSFRDFQETQYF.